Following are 29 T cell receptor beta chains from one sample sequenced in a study of blood T cell repertoires in COVID-19. Assay used: immunoSEQ multiplex PCR; TCRdb lists only in-frame clones, some missing. The table includes just under 90,000 clones, 88% detected once. The sample was peripheral blood. All receptors derive from an elderly woman with acute or convalescent COVID-19.

The chain uses TRBV7-8 and TRBJ2-7; tentatively, D is TRBD1 (5 bases). Trimming removed 5 bases at V and 4 bases at J, with 15 bases between. The CDR3 extends over 14 amino acids. CDR1 is SGHVS and CDR2 is FQNEAQ in the germline V gene. CDR3: CASSLRRVGYEQYF. DNA of the CDR3: TGTGCCAGCAGCCTACGCAGGGTGGGGTACGAGCAGTACTTC.

This clone was found a few times. Other DNA sequences in the same sample also yield this CDR3. The chain uses TRBV12-3 or TRBV12-4 and TRBJ2-1, with no clear D. The germline V and J ends were trimmed by 6 bases and 4 bases, with 7 bases remaining between them. This CDR3 contains 12 residues. The CDR3 is CASSYHYNEQFF. DNA of the CDR3: TGTGCCAGCAGCTACCATTACAATGAGCAGTTCTTC.

This chain joins TRBV11-2 and TRBJ2-1; D is possibly TRBD1 (6 bases). Germline CDR1 reads SGHAT; CDR2 reads FQNNGV. V shed 5 bases and J shed 5 bases, with 16 bases lying between them. This CDR3 has 15 amino acids. CDR3 bases: TGTGCCAGCAGCCCCGTAACAGGGCCAAACAATGAGCAGTTCTTC. The encoded protein is CASSPVTGPNNEQFF.

This clone was seen only a few times. The rearrangement links TRBV29-1 to TRBJ1-1; no clear D gene. This CDR3 region has 12 residues. Germline V gene lookup returns CDR1 SQVTM and CDR2 ANQGSEA. V lost 5 bases and J 0 bases, leaving 7 bases between the germline ends. The CDR3 DNA reads TGCAGCGTTTCCCACATGAACACTGAAGCTTTCTTT. This gives the protein CSVSHMNTEAFF.

The chain combines TRBV6-5 with TRBJ2-7, with D perhaps TRBD1 (6 bases). This CDR3 has 13 amino acids. Germline assignment: CDR1 MNHEY and CDR2 SVGAGI. V was shortened by 5 bases and J by 3 bases, with 11 bases between the two germline ends. The CDR3 sequence is CASSLGHVYEQYF. CDR3 nucleotide sequence: TGTGCCAGCAGTCTGGGACATGTCTACGAGCAGTACTTC.

The chain uses TRBV5-1 and TRBJ2-5; perhaps TRBD2 as D (6 bases). Germline CDR1 SGHRS, CDR2 YFSETQ. V was clipped by 1 base and J by 5 bases, with 9 bases between them. This CDR3 spans 13 amino acids. The CDR3 is CASSLTSLETQYF. The CDR3 DNA follows: TGCGCCAGCAGCTTGACTAGCTTGGAGACCCAGTACTTC.

The CDR3 DNA is TGTGCCACCTCAGACAGGCGCAATCAGCCCCAGCATTTT. Amino acids: CATSDRRNQPQHF. The V and J genes are TRBV6-5 and TRBJ1-5, with D perhaps TRBD1 (6 bases). V gave up 10 bases and J gave up 2 bases, with 12 bases separating them. The CDR3 is made up of 13 amino acids. The germline V gene has CDR1 MNHEY and CDR2 SVGAGI.

Here the CDR3 DNA reads TGTGCCAGCAGTTCCAATCAGGGGGACACTGAAGCTTTCTTT. The encoded protein is CASSSNQGDTEAFF. This chain uses TRBV6-5 with TRBJ1-1; TRBD1 agrees at 7 bases. Germline V CDR1 and CDR2: MNHEY, SVGAGI. CDR3 length equals 14 residues. The J segment lost 3 bases and the V segment lost 4 bases, leaving 5 bases of the junction unmatched.

This sequence joins TRBV6-6 and TRBJ1-4; possible D gene TRBD1, 5 bases. Germline assignment: CDR1 MNHNY and CDR2 SVGAGI (reference sequence). The V gene lost 3 bases and the J gene lost 6 bases, with 14 bases spanning the gap. The length of the CDR3 is 15 residues. CDR3 sequence: CASSYTDSSYEKLFF. CDR3 in DNA: TGTGCCAGCAGTTATACTGACAGCTCCTATGAAAAACTGTTTTTT.

For the CDR3, the DNA is TGCGCCAGCAGCCAGGGACAGCAAAGCTCCTACGAGCAGTACTTC. Protein sequence: CASSQGQQSSYEQYF. The rearrangement uses TRBV5-1 and TRBJ2-7, with TRBD1 identical over 7 bases. The length of the CDR3 is 15 residues. V lost 4 bases and J lost 0; bases outside the gene matches: 7. Germline lookup yields CDR1 SGHRS and CDR2 YFSETQ.

This chain connects TRBV5-4 to TRBJ2-2, with D perhaps matching TRBD1 (5 bases). CDR1 and CDR2 from the germline V gene are SGHNT and YYREEE (reference sequence). V lost 3 bases to trimming and J lost 1 base, with 10 bases between them. The CDR3 runs to 15 residues. In DNA, the CDR3 is TGTGCCAGCAGCTCAAACGGACAGAACACCGGGGAGCTGTTTTTT. It specifies CASSSNGQNTGELFF.

The V gene is TRBV19, the J gene TRBJ1-5, with D possibly TRBD1 on 5 matching bases. There are 14 residues in the CDR3. The germline CDR1 and CDR2 sequences are LNHDA and SQIVND (reference sequence). The germline V and J ends were trimmed by 10 bases and 2 bases, with 15 bases remaining between them. DNA of the CDR3: TGTGCCACGGGGGGTCCAACGGGCAATCAGCCCCAGCATTTT. It is translated as CATGGPTGNQPQHF.

This rearrangement joins TRBV4-3 to TRBJ1-5, with D maybe TRBD1 (5 bases). The CDR3 extends over 16 amino acids. Germline V gene sequence: CDR1 LGHNA, CDR2 YSLEER. Trimming pared 0 bases from V and 4 bases from J, leaving 13 bases between. The DNA for the CDR3 is TGCGCCAGCAGCCAAGAGTATTGGGGACTTAATCAGCCCCAGCATTTT. Translated, it gives CASSQEYWGLNQPQHF.

This chain connects TRBV5-8 to TRBJ1-6, with no clear D. The CDR3 consists of 16 residues. Per the germline V gene, CDR1 is SGHTS and CDR2 is YDEGEE. V lost 4 bases and J lost 7, with 18 bases in between. The CDR3 DNA is TGTGCCAGCAGCCCCCTTGGCGGAAGGCTGAATTCACCCCTCCACTTT. This translates into CASSPLGGRLNSPLHF.

The gene calls are TRBV30 and TRBJ2-1, with 11 positions matching TRBD2. Germline lookup yields CDR1 GTSNPN and CDR2 SVGIG (reference sequence). V lost 2 bases and J lost 6; bases outside the gene matches: 6. This CDR3 is built from 15 residues. Here the CDR3 reads CAWSIGLAGLNEQFF. For the CDR3, the DNA is TGTGCCTGGAGTATAGGACTAGCGGGCCTCAATGAGCAGTTCTTC.

J is TRBJ2-1 and V is TRBV3-1 (or the pseudogene TRBV3-2), with D perhaps matching TRBD2 (6 bases). This CDR3 spans 16 amino acids. Germline V gene sequence: CDR1 LGHDT, CDR2 YNNKEL (reference sequence). The V and J ends lost 1 base and 7 bases respectively, with 17 bases between them. The CDR3 here is CASSQAKTSKVNEQFF. CDR3 DNA: TGTGCCAGCAGCCAAGCGAAAACTAGCAAGGTGAATGAGCAGTTCTTC.

V is TRBV4-1 and J is TRBJ1-3; a weak D match, TRBD1 (6 bases). The germline V and J ends were trimmed by 1 base and 1 base, with 14 bases remaining between them. The CDR3 totals 17 residues. Per the germline V gene, CDR1 is MGHRA and CDR2 is YSYEKL. The CDR3 spells CASSQGSGRGSGNTIYF. CDR3 DNA sequence: TGCGCCAGCAGCCAAGGTAGTGGCAGGGGATCTGGAAACACCATATATTTT.

V is TRBV12-5 and J is TRBJ2-7, with a possible D match to TRBD2 (6 bases). The CDR3 spans 14 residues. The germline gives CDR1 LGHNT, CDR2 FRNRAP. Deletions cut 2 bases from V and 9 bases from J, with 17 bases between. The CDR3 DNA follows: TGTGCTAGTGGTTTGCACGGGGGAGTTCGGGGGCAGTACTTC. It yields the protein CASGLHGGVRGQYF.

The chain joins TRBV5-1 to TRBJ2-2; D ambiguous. Germline CDR1 reads SGHRS; CDR2 reads YFSETQ. The CDR3 spans 15 residues. With 4 bases removed from V and 2 bases from J, the gap between germline ends came to 12 bases. Written as DNA, the CDR3 is TGCGCCAGCAGCAACCTTGGCCCTAACACCGGGGAGCTGTTTTTT. Its translation: CASSNLGPNTGELFF.

The chain carries TRBV5-1 and TRBJ1-2; 11 bases map to TRBD1. This CDR3 comprises 16 residues. Unmatched junction bases numbered 9, after V lost 5 bases and J lost 3 bases. From germline, CDR1 is SGHRS and CDR2 YFSETQ. CDR3 in DNA: TGCGCCAGCAGGATGGGACAGGGGGTACGGGACTATGGCTACACCTTC. Protein product: CASRMGQGVRDYGYTF.

V is TRBV19 and J is TRBJ2-3, with 7 bases matching TRBD1. This CDR3 is 15 amino acids long. CDR1 is LNHDA and CDR2 is SQIVND in the germline V gene (reference sequence). The V gene end was trimmed by 6 bases and the J gene end by 10 bases; junction bases not matched to a gene: 16. CDR3 protein: CASSMGLTGIAAQYF. The CDR3 nucleotides are TGTGCCAGTAGCATGGGGTTGACAGGGATTGCGGCGCAGTATTTT.

V gene TRBV7-3 combines with J gene TRBJ2-2; tentative D call: TRBD2 (5 bases). This CDR3 has 13 residues. CDR1 SGHTA and CDR2 FQGTGA come from the germline V gene. The germline V and J ends were trimmed by 0 bases and 7 bases, with 6 bases remaining between them. CDR3 sequence reads: CASSLTAGGELFF. DNA for the CDR3: TGTGCCAGCAGCTTAACGGCGGGCGGGGAGCTGTTTTTT.

The chain couples TRBV11-3 to TRBJ2-7, with D unclear. V was pared by 3 bases and J by 6 bases, with 15 bases between. Germline-derived CDR1 and CDR2 are SGHNT and YENEEA. The CDR3 has 14 residues. The DNA of the CDR3 is TGTGCCAGCAGCTTGGGCAGGTCCTCCGGCGAGCAGTACTTC. Translating gives CASSLGRSSGEQYF.

This clone appeared a single time. V gene TRBV28 combines with J gene TRBJ1-5, with TRBD1 as a possible D gene (5 bases). The V end was cut by 8 bases, the J end by 0 bases, with 20 bases between. Germline-derived CDR1 and CDR2 are MDHEN and SYDVKM. The CDR3 has 17 amino acids. The CDR3 DNA reads TGTGCCAGCCATCCGGGGAGGGGACTGATTAGCAATCAGCCCCAGCATTTT. This sequence encodes CASHPGRGLISNQPQHF.

The CDR3 here is CASTLAYPNEQFF. In nucleotides, the CDR3 is TGTGCCAGCACGCTAGCTTACCCCAATGAGCAGTTCTTC. The chain uses TRBV6-6 and TRBJ2-1; weak D call: TRBD2 (5 bases). V was pared by 7 bases and J by 6 bases, with 13 bases between. This CDR3 has 13 amino acids. CDR1 is MNHNY and CDR2 is SVGAGI in the germline V gene (reference sequence).

The chain couples TRBV2 to TRBJ1-1, with D tentatively TRBD1 (5 bases). V was shortened by 3 bases and J by 11 bases, with 19 bases between the two germline ends. CDR1 is SNHLY, CDR2 FYNNEI, per germline. The CDR3 is made up of 14 amino acids. DNA for the CDR3: TGTGCCAGCAGTGACCCTCGCCGGACAAGCGCGGCTTTCTTT. Translating it yields CASSDPRRTSAAFF.

The chain couples TRBV15 to TRBJ1-2, with unresolved D. V was pared by 3 bases and J by 5 bases, with 10 bases between. Germline CDR1 reads LNHNV; CDR2 reads YYDKDF (reference sequence). The CDR3 is 13 amino acids. CDR3 residues: CATSSERRYGYTF. DNA of the CDR3: TGTGCCACCAGCAGTGAGCGGAGGTATGGCTACACCTTC.

This sequence joins TRBV10-3 and TRBJ2-7; 10 bases match TRBD2. Unmatched junction bases numbered 3, after V lost 0 bases and J lost 7 bases. Per germline, CDR1 ENHRY and CDR2 SYGVKD. The CDR3 extends over 14 amino acids. In DNA form, the CDR3 reads TGTGCCATCAGTGAGTCGCTAGCGGGAGAAGAGCAGTACTTC. This sequence encodes CAISESLAGEEQYF.

This clone was detected once. The V call is TRBV7-8, the J call TRBJ2-7; no clear D gene. This CDR3 has 15 residues. V was trimmed by 5 bases and J by 3 bases, leaving 17 bases between them. The V gene's germline CDR1 is SGHVS and CDR2 FQNEAQ. CDR3 region: CASSPAVVIGYEQYF. CDR3 DNA sequence: TGTGCCAGCAGCCCGGCGGTTGTAATAGGCTACGAGCAGTACTTC.